This TCR beta chain was found in a study of cytomegalovirus exposure and HLA in healthy donors. Across the study: Earlier sequencing of some 170 million T cells yielded 95 million to 120 million unique TCR beta sequences. Overall study results and limits: According to a later analysis, donors in an Asian-associated ancestry cluster reportedly had fewer N-insertions than the roughly 670-donor mean. What TCR beta sequences reportedly achieved was accurate prediction of HLA-A and HLA-B alleles in most subjects.

Regarding donors, all were healthy bone marrow donors. PCR amplification relied on 60 Vbeta primers (plus 13 Jbeta primers). Measured with immunoSEQ multiplex PCR; TCRdb has only the in-frame clones, and not every one. The top ten hold around 15% of the sample, which has fewer than 250,000 clones, approximately 80% seen once. V lost 0 bases, J lost 1 base, and 7 bases lay in between. Germline CDR1 reads SGHDT; CDR2 reads YYEEEE. The CDR3 sequence is 14 residues long. A remark on this clone: Antigen unknown.

The chain recombines TRBV5-6 with TRBJ1-2; D is ambiguous. The specimen sequenced was PBMCs. The clonotype was recovered from a man aged 40-55 years in good health and CMV-seronegative. The CDR3 spells CASSLVQLNYGYTF. CDR3 coding DNA: TGTGCCAGCAGCTTGGTACAGCTTAACTATGGCTACACCTTC.